These 17 T cell receptor beta chains were sequenced from one sample in a study of T cell responses to AZD1222 COVID-19 vaccine. TCRdb's table, derived via immunoSEQ multiplex PCR, lists solely in-frame clones and lacks some. The sample has about 150,000 clones, 75% to 95% seen once. Sample: peripheral blood, taken 28 days after the second AZD1222 dose. The receptor set was obtained from an adult who received the AZD1222 COVID-19 vaccine.

This chain connects TRBV5-4 to TRBJ1-2; 7 bases match TRBD1. The length of the CDR3 is 14 residues. V dropped 1 base and J dropped 3; count of bases not matched to a gene: 3. CDR1 and CDR2 (germline): SGHNT, YYREEE (reference sequence). DNA of the CDR3: TGTGCCAGCAGCTTGAAGGGGGCAGACTATGGCTACACCTTC. Protein sequence: CASSLKGADYGYTF. Together with reference TRBV5-4 and TRBJ1-2, the CDR3 gives the full variable domain: ETGVTQSPTHLIKTRGQQVTLRCSSQSGHNTVSWYQQALGQGPQFIFQYYREEENGRGNFPPRFSGLQFPNYSSELNVNALELDDSALYLCASSLKGADYGYTFGSGTRLTVV.

The CDR3 DNA follows: TGCGCCAGCAGCCCGCCTAGGGCTAGCGGAGCCTACAATGAGCAGTTCTTC. Translated: CASSPPRASGAYNEQFF. The rearrangement links TRBV4-1 to TRBJ2-1; 7 bases line up with TRBD2. From germline, CDR1 is MGHRA and CDR2 YSYEKL. The CDR3 sequence is 17 residues long. The V segment lost 4 bases and the J segment 2 bases; nucleotides outside the gene matches: 11.

The chain is built from TRBV27 and TRBJ2-7; D perhaps matches TRBD2 (5 bases). The CDR3 extends over 15 amino acids. Germline V lookup: CDR1 MNHEY, CDR2 SMNVEV (reference sequence). The V gene lost 5 bases and the J gene lost 2 bases, with 16 bases spanning the gap. CDR3 coding DNA: TGTGCCAGCAGTCCTGACTCCGGAGGCCCCTACGAGCAGTACTTC. Protein product: CASSPDSGGPYEQYF.

The chain joins TRBV3-1 (or the pseudogene TRBV3-2) to TRBJ2-5, with 8 bases aligning to TRBD2. This CDR3 has 15 residues. After removal of 0 bases from V and 6 bases from J, the junction contained 6 bases not matched to a gene. The germline V gene has CDR1 LGHDT and CDR2 YNNKEL (reference sequence). Here the CDR3 DNA reads TGTGCCAGCAGCCAAGATGGGACTAGGCGACAGACCCAGTACTTC. It is translated as CASSQDGTRRQTQYF.

V gene TRBV5-1 combines with J gene TRBJ2-7; D unresolved. Germline lookup yields CDR1 SGHRS and CDR2 YFSETQ. Trimming pared 2 bases from V and 0 bases from J, leaving 6 bases between. CDR3 length equals 13 residues. The CDR3 protein is CASSFTVSYEQYF. The DNA of the CDR3 is TGCGCCAGCAGCTTTACAGTCTCCTACGAGCAGTACTTC.

The J gene is TRBJ2-1, the V gene TRBV19; 10 nucleotides match TRBD2. V was pared by 4 bases and J by 4 bases, with 13 bases of the junction left unmatched. CDR1 LNHDA and CDR2 SQIVND come from the germline V gene (reference sequence). This CDR3 is built from 18 residues. The CDR3 nucleotides are TGTGCCAGTAGTAGGTCCTCCCAAAGGACTAGCGGATACAATGAGCAGTTCTTC. Encoded protein: CASSRSSQRTSGYNEQFF.

The chain carries TRBV6-5 and TRBJ2-5, with D unclear. With 6 bases removed from V and 0 bases from J, the gap between germline ends came to 5 bases. From germline, CDR1 is MNHEY and CDR2 SVGAGI. The CDR3 contains 12 residues. For the CDR3, the DNA is TGTGCCAGCAGCATCAACCAAGAGACCCAGTACTTC. This codes for CASSINQETQYF.

The chain carries TRBV11-2 and TRBJ1-2, with TRBD1 matching over 10 bases. The CDR3 is 15 residues long. V lost 3 bases and J lost 4; bases outside the gene matches: 5. Germline V gene lookup returns CDR1 SGHAT and CDR2 FQNNGV. The CDR3 reads CASSLRQGAGYGYTF. DNA for the CDR3: TGTGCCAGCAGCTTGCGACAGGGGGCCGGCTATGGCTACACCTTC.

The chain combines TRBV4-1 with TRBJ2-7, with a possible D match to TRBD2 (6 bases). The ends were cut back, 0 bases at V and 4 bases at J, with 16 bases in the middle. Germline V gives CDR1 MGHRA, CDR2 YSYEKL. The CDR3 is 16 amino acids. The CDR3 protein is CASSQDGRLAQYEQYF. DNA for the CDR3: TGCGCCAGCAGCCAAGATGGGAGGCTAGCTCAGTACGAGCAGTACTTC.

The rearrangement links TRBV2 to TRBJ1-2, with a weak D call TRBD1 (5 bases). The CDR3 length is 14 residues. Germline V gives CDR1 SNHLY, CDR2 FYNNEI. V gave up 1 base and J gave up 7 bases, with 13 bases separating them. This CDR3 is CASSEDDSHGGYTF. In nucleotides, the CDR3 is TGTGCCAGCAGTGAAGATGACAGCCATGGTGGCTACACCTTC.

J is TRBJ1-5 and V is TRBV7-2; D remains ambiguous. V shed 5 bases and J shed 4 bases, with 15 bases lying between them. Per the germline V gene, CDR1 is SGHTA and CDR2 is FQGNSA. This CDR3 has 15 residues. CDR3 in DNA: TGTGCCAGCAGCCCGAATCCCGGGCGGAATCAGCCCCAGCATTTT. Amino acid sequence: CASSPNPGRNQPQHF.

The chain links TRBV30 to TRBJ2-7; D is ambiguous. Germline V gene data show CDR1 as GTSNPN and CDR2 as SVGIG (reference sequence). This CDR3 spans 12 amino acids. V gave up 4 bases and J gave up 3 bases, with 10 bases separating them. CDR3 nucleotides: TGTGCCTGGACCCCGGACGGCTACGAGCAGTACTTC. The encoded protein is CAWTPDGYEQYF.

V usage is TRBV12-5 and J usage is TRBJ2-7, with a possible D match to TRBD1 (5 bases). From germline, CDR1 is LGHNT and CDR2 FRNRAP. V dropped 0 bases and J dropped 10 bases, with 13 bases sitting between them. The CDR3 covers 13 residues. CDR3 loop: CASGLVLDSFQYF. CDR3 nucleotides: TGTGCTAGTGGTTTGGTACTCGACAGCTTCCAGTACTTC. The variable domain in full, with the rest retrieved from reference TRBV12-5 and TRBJ2-7, is DARVTQTPRHKVTEMGQEVTMRCQPILGHNTVFWYRQTMMQGLELLAYFRNRAPLDDSGMPKDRFSAEMPDATLATLKIQPSEPRDSAVYFCASGLVLDSFQYFGPGTRLTVT.

V gene TRBV11-2 combines with J gene TRBJ2-5, with TRBD1 identical over 7 bases. After removal of 0 bases from V and 4 bases from J, the junction contained 5 bases not matched to a gene. CDR1 and CDR2 from the germline V gene are SGHAT and FQNNGV. CDR3 size: 15 residues. The chain's CDR3 is CASSLDTGARETQYF. The CDR3 DNA follows: TGTGCCAGCAGCTTAGATACAGGGGCGCGAGAGACCCAGTACTTC.

This chain connects TRBV7-6 to TRBJ1-1, with 10 bases fitting TRBD1. CDR1 is SGHVS, CDR2 FNYEAQ, per germline. The V and J ends lost 1 base and 4 bases, in that order; junction bases with no gene match: 6. There are 16 residues in the CDR3. The CDR3: CASSLGQGAIGTEAFF. The CDR3 DNA reads TGTGCCAGCAGCTTAGGACAGGGGGCTATCGGCACTGAAGCTTTCTTT.

The chain recombines TRBV4-1 with TRBJ2-1; D is unresolved. The V gene's germline CDR1 is MGHRA and CDR2 YSYEKL. This CDR3 comprises 15 residues. The V end lost 0 bases, the J end lost 9 bases, and 15 bases lay between the germline ends. DNA of the CDR3: TGCGCCAGCAGCCAAGAGGAAGGAGCGACACTTGAGCAGTTCTTC. Protein product: CASSQEEGATLEQFF.

The rearrangement uses TRBV7-9 and TRBJ1-1; tentative D call: TRBD1 (6 bases). CDR3 length equals 14 residues. V was shortened by 7 bases and J by 2 bases, with 14 bases between the two germline ends. CDR1 is SEHNR and CDR2 is FQNEAQ in the germline V gene (reference sequence). CDR3 sequence reads: CASTDWGANTEAFF. CDR3 in DNA: TGTGCCAGCACCGATTGGGGGGCAAACACTGAAGCTTTCTTT.